The 5 T cell receptor beta chains below come from one sample, sequenced in a study of T cell responses to AZD1222 COVID-19 vaccine. The repertoire was sequenced with immunoSEQ multiplex PCR; TCRdb's copy has only in-frame clones and lacks some. Counted here are 150,000 or so clones, approximately 92% occurring once; the ten biggest clones make up 3.6%. The sequenced sample was peripheral blood, obtained 28 days after the second AZD1222 dose. The receptors originated from an adult who received the AZD1222 COVID-19 vaccine.

V gene TRBV6-6 combines with J gene TRBJ1-3; TRBD1 matches at 7 bases. CDR3 length equals 16 residues. The V gene's germline CDR1 is MNHNY and CDR2 SVGAGI (reference sequence). The J segment lost 1 base and the V segment lost 7 bases, leaving 10 bases of the junction unmatched. In DNA form, the CDR3 reads TGTGCCAGCACCGATACAGGGGAAGGTTCTGGAAACACCATATATTTT. Translated: CASTDTGEGSGNTIYF.

V usage is TRBV7-9 and J usage is TRBJ1-6; TRBD1 agrees at 8 bases. The CDR3 loop spans 17 amino acids. V trimming: 3 bases; J trimming: 5 bases; junction bases outside the gene matches: 9. Germline V gene sequence: CDR1 SEHNR, CDR2 FQNEAQ (reference sequence). CDR3 amino acids: CASSFSAGGLNNSPLHF. Written as DNA, the CDR3 is TGTGCCAGCAGCTTTTCTGCAGGGGGCCTTAATAATTCACCCCTCCACTTT.

The V call is TRBV9, the J call TRBJ2-5, with D perhaps matching TRBD2 (6 bases). Deletions cut 5 bases from V and 1 base from J, with 9 bases between. Germline V gives CDR1 SGDLS, CDR2 YYNGEE. The CDR3 has 13 residues. The CDR3 DNA reads as TGTGCCAGCAGTTCCGGGGGCCAAGAGACCCAGTACTTC. Its translation is CASSSGGQETQYF.

The chain employs TRBV19 and TRBJ2-5; 12 nucleotides align to TRBD2. The trim removed 5 bases at V and 5 bases at J, leaving 0 bases unmatched. There are 13 residues in the CDR3. Germline values: CDR1 LNHDA, CDR2 SQIVND (reference sequence). In DNA, the CDR3 is TGTGCCAGTAGTCTAGCGGGAGGGGAGACCCAGTACTTC. Translated: CASSLAGGETQYF.

The chain carries TRBV28 and TRBJ1-2; D gene uncertain. The CDR3 runs 13 residues. Germline CDR1 reads MDHEN; CDR2 reads SYDVKM. V was shortened by 5 bases and J by 3 bases, with 10 bases between the two germline ends. The chain's CDR3 is CASSPPQYYGYTF. Written as DNA, the CDR3 is TGTGCCAGCAGTCCCCCCCAGTACTATGGCTACACCTTC.